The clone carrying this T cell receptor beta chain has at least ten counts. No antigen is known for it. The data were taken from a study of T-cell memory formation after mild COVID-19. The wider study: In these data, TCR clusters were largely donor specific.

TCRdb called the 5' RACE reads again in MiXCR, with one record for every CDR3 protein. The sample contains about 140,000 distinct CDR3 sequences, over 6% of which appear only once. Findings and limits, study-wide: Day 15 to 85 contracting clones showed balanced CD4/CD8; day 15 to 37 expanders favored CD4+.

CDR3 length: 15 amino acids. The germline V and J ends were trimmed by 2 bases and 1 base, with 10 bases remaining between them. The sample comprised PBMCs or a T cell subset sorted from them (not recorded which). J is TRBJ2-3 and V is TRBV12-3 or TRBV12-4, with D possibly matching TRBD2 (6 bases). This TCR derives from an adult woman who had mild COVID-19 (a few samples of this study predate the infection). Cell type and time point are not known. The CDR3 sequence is CASSLSGGGTDTQYF. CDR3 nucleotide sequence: TGTGCCAGCAGTTTATCGGGCGGGGGCACAGATACGCAGTATTTT.